The entry that follows covers one T cell receptor beta chain sequence. This clonotype occurred a few times. The clone's antigen remains unknown. Base qualities are not at hand, and no much larger clone is one base apart. In the paper's terms, the treatment or condition label means: roughly 11-day PBMC culture with coronavirus spike peptide pools or control peptides (ViraFEST assay). CD4+ T cells from unexposed donors were collected before the COVID-19 pandemic (2011-2018). The ViraFEST assay, used in the study, expanded antigen-specific T cells with peptide pools and then identified the expanded clonotypes through TCR sequencing. PBMCs were cultured at 1.5 million to 2 million per well in IMDM supplemented with about 5% human AB serum and about 10 IU/ml IL-2, with roughly 9.5 ug/ml peptide pools added. Half of the culture medium was replaced with fresh IL-2-containing medium on days 3 and 7. After approximately 10 days of culture, CD4+ T cells were isolated by negative selection using the EasySep CD4+ T cell isolation kit. As far as cell numbers permitted, CD4+ T cells from unexposed donors were tested for reactivity against SARS-CoV-2 S and N as well as four spike pools from common cold coronaviruses. PBMCs were separated from whole blood using Ficoll-Paque Plus gradient centrifugation and then either used fresh or cryopreserved at -140C. Culture conditions were generally each tested in triplicate wells. Leukapheresis product for the unexposed donors was bought commercially.

Library preparation used PCR. DNA from cultured CD4+ T cells was subjected to TCR sequencing with the Oncomine TCR Beta short-read assay at the Johns Hopkins FTIC core. The QIAamp micro DNA kit was used to extract genomic DNA from the cultured CD4+ T cells. Oncomine TCR Beta libraries from cultured CD4+ T cells were pooled with unique dual indexes and sequenced on an Illumina iSeq 100. Under the source paper's analysis protocol: Non-productive sequences were removed, and CDR3s not starting with C, not ending with F or W, or shorter than 7 amino acids were discarded. The MANAFEST web application was used to identify antigen-specific clonotypes by comparing peptide-stimulated wells against reference wells and other culture wells. An FDR below 0.05, an odds ratio above 5, and a productive frequency above 0.1% in at least two of three replicate wells were required for clones to be considered positive. A clonotype was classed as cross-reactive if the clonotype showed significant expansion both in SARS-CoV-2 spike wells and in at least one common cold coronavirus spike condition. Using R version 3.6.1, CDR3 homology was evaluated through Levenshtein distances (stringdist) along with unrooted phylogenetic trees (ape). The raw public reads went through TCRdb reprocessing: fastp at Q25, MiXCR clone calling, in-frame beta chains kept. Rows merge per CDR3 protein into single entries with the most common DNA and genes. Clone size and V and J calls follow TCRdb, not the original study. The sample table lists fewer than 8,500 distinct CDR3 sequences, around 45% of them with a count of one. Around 33% of the sample is in the top ten clones.

A distance of 11 bases separates the germline ends of V and J, which lose 6 bases and 2 bases respectively. For CDR1 and CDR2, the germline V gene lists MNHNS and SASEGT. The CDR3 runs 14 amino acids, cysteine and phenylalanine included. The read is trimmed to its CDR3 DNA, 42 bases read in frame from base 1. The sample comes from a study of vaccination and CD4 T cells after COVID-19 (dated by TCRdb to between 2021 and 2024). Describing the broader study: The convalescent cohort comprised six males and four females, including two Hispanic individuals, seven Caucasians, two Asians and one multiracial person. Each participant got two doses of either the Pfizer-BioNTech BNT162b2 vaccine (n=8) or the Moderna mRNA-1273 vaccine (n=2). Post-COVID blood samples from convalescent patients were collected a median of roughly 100 days after diagnosis, with a range of roughly 30 to 170 days. Post-vaccine blood samples were collected a median of approximately eleven weeks after the second vaccine dose, ranging from roughly 12 to 241 days. Culture stimuli were overlapping spike peptide pools from SARS-CoV-2 and from the common cold coronaviruses HCoV-NL63, HCoV-OC43 and HCoV-229E. Control cultures used a CEFX viral epitope pool as positive control, an HIV-1 Nef peptide pool as negative control, or no peptide. In under twelve COVID-19 convalescent patients and a handful of infection-naive healthy vaccine recipients, researchers compared the spike-specific CD4+ TCR repertoire from before mRNA vaccination with the repertoire from after. Memory CD4+ T cell crossreactivity between SARS-CoV-2 and common cold coronavirus spike proteins was assessed at the TCR clonotype level in an earlier paper using these donors. What the study reported, not specific to this receptor: The median count of SARS-CoV-2-reactive clonotypes went up from 20 to 25 after infection to a few dozen after vaccination, although the change was not significant. Only a relatively small number of convalescent patients were included in the study, and early timepoints following natural infection were not analyzed. Nearly all vaccine-specific clones in convalescent patients (304 of 307) were mono-reactive for SARS-CoV-2 spike rather than cross-reactive with common cold coronaviruses. Among convalescent patients, a median about 90% of the SARS-CoV-2-reactive clones seen after vaccination appeared only after vaccination, which suggests priming specific to the vaccine.

The sequence joins TRBV6-1 to TRBJ1-3; TRBD1 is perhaps the D gene, given 6 matching bases. The sequenced sample consisted of CD4+ T cells from blood, cultured in vitro. The clonotype comes from a human donor in good health. The CDR3 has the sequence CASSSGTPGNTIYF. The sequence in DNA is TGTGCCAGCAGCTCCGGGACACCTGGAAACACCATATATTTT.